The T cell receptor beta chain under discussion was sequenced for a study of CD8 T cells in Susac syndrome. Study-wide points: As the study acknowledged, the number of individuals in its TCR sequencing and HLA analysis was relatively small.

About this clonotype: Its antigen is not known.

CD8+ and CD4+ blood T cells underwent TCR beta sequencing. Isolation of CD8+ and CD4+ T cells was performed negatively, whereas enrichment of TEMRA cells was done by FACS. The ends were cut back, 5 bases at V and 4 bases at J, with 9 bases in the middle. The CDR3 consists of 11 residues. Germline CDR1 reads GTSNPN; CDR2 reads SVGIG (reference sequence). Random hexamers were used to reverse transcribe an amount of roughly 0.45 to 1 ug RNA. Amplification of TCR beta CDR3 spanned 54 Vbeta and 13 Jbeta via immunoSEQ multiplex PCR. Each CDR3 protein gets one entry after TCRdb re-called the immunoSEQ multiplex PCR reads with MiXCR. The sample shows approximately 100,000 distinct CDR3 sequences, around 90% of them seen only once.

The receptor's source is a human donor in good health. V gene TRBV30 combines with J gene TRBJ2-7; D is unclear. Sequencing was carried out using CD4+ T cells from PBMCs. The CDR3 coding sequence is TGTGCCTGGGGCCAGCTTTACGAGCAGTACTTC. This sequence encodes CAWGQLYEQYF. The complete variable domain, with remaining parts taken from reference TRBV30 and TRBJ2-7, reads SQTIHQWPATLVQPVGSPLSLECTVEGTSNPNLYWYRQAAGRGLQLLFYSVGIGQISSEVPQNLSASRPQDRQFILSSKKLLLSDSGFYLCAWGQLYEQYFGPGTRLTVT.